This passage covers 26 T cell receptor beta chains from one sample sequenced in a study of blood T cell repertoires in COVID-19. TCRdb keeps only in-frame clones here, not all; method: immunoSEQ multiplex PCR. Of some 120,000 clones in the sample, around 81% were seen once. The sequenced sample consisted of peripheral blood. These receptors were collected from a man aged 25-40 years with COVID-19, enrolled during active disease.

This clone was found many times. The genes are TRBV28 and TRBJ1-1, with 7 bases aligning to TRBD1. In germline, CDR1 is MDHEN, CDR2 SYDVKM. The CDR3 has 15 amino acids. Trimming removed 2 bases from V and 3 bases from J; junction bases left unmatched: 6. The CDR3 loop reads CASSLPYRGHTEAFF. Written as DNA, the CDR3 is TGTGCCAGCAGTTTACCCTACAGGGGACACACTGAAGCTTTCTTT. The variable domain in full, completed from reference TRBV28 and TRBJ1-1, reads DVKVTQSSRYLVKRTGEKVFLECVQDMDHENMFWYRQDPGLGLRLIYFSYDVKMKEKGDIPEGYSVSREKKERFSLILESASTNQTSMYLCASSLPYRGHTEAFFGQGTRLTVV.

This clone occurred a few times. V and J are TRBV27 and TRBJ1-6; weak D call: TRBD1 (6 bases). Trimming took 4 bases from V and 11 from J, leaving 15 bases between them. The CDR3 contains 14 residues. Germline CDR1 is MNHEY and CDR2 is SMNVEV (reference sequence). The CDR3 DNA sequence: TGTGCCAGCAGTTCTTGGTTTGGGACACCACCCCTCCACTTT. It is translated as CASSSWFGTPPLHF.

The gene calls are TRBV12-3 or TRBV12-4 and TRBJ2-1; D not certain. V dropped 2 bases and J dropped 5 bases, with 4 bases sitting between them. The CDR3 is 12 amino acids. DNA of the CDR3: TGTGCCAGCAGTTTATCCAACAATGAGCAGTTCTTC. Amino acids: CASSLSNNEQFF.

V usage is TRBV27 and J usage is TRBJ1-1, with TRBD1 matching over 8 bases. J was trimmed by 11 bases and V by 5 bases; bases with no gene match: 10. This CDR3 is 13 amino acids long. Germline V gene sequence: CDR1 MNHEY, CDR2 SMNVEV (reference sequence). The CDR3 coding sequence is TGTGCCAGCAGTCCAGGACAGGGAGTAGTGGCTTTCTTT. Protein: CASSPGQGVVAFF.

The genes are TRBV10-1 and TRBJ2-3; weak D call: TRBD2 (5 bases). Trimming took off 0 bases at V and 2 bases at J, with 12 bases between the two ends. Germline assignment: CDR1 WNHNN and CDR2 SYGVQD (reference sequence). This CDR3 region has 16 residues. The CDR3 region has the DNA TGCGCCAGCAGTGAGTCGTCTAGCAGACTCACAGATACGCAGTATTTT. Encoded protein: CASSESSSRLTDTQYF.

The V call is TRBV20-1, the J call TRBJ2-7; D perhaps matches TRBD1 (5 bases). Trimming pared 7 bases from V and 7 bases from J, leaving 11 bases between. The CDR3 contains 10 residues. Germline CDR1 DFQATT, CDR2 SNEGSKA (reference sequence). The CDR3 loop reads CSVPGQEQYF. In nucleotides, the CDR3 is TGCAGTGTGCCAGGGCAAGAGCAGTACTTC.

In DNA form, the CDR3 reads TGTGCCAGCAGCCGGACAGTGGCTTCACCCCTCCACTTT. Its translation is CASSRTVASPLHF. The rearrangement uses TRBV5-5 and TRBJ1-6; TRBD1 might be the D (6 bases). Germline V gene data show CDR1 as SGHKS and CDR2 as YYEKEE (reference sequence). The CDR3 is 13 amino acids. Trimming cost V 4 bases and J 9 bases, with 11 bases left between them. The variable domain in full, with the rest retrieved from reference TRBV5-5 and TRBJ1-6, is DAGVTQSPTHLIKTRGQQVTLRCSPISGHKSVSWYQQVLGQGPQFIFQYYEKEERGRGNFPDRFSARQFPNYSSELNVNALLLGDSALYLCASSRTVASPLHFGNGTRLTVT.

The V call is TRBV18, the J call TRBJ2-2, with 12 nucleotides matching TRBD2. Per germline, CDR1 KGHSH and CDR2 LQKENI. The junction had 4 bases not matched to a gene; V was cut back by 3 bases and J by 2 bases. This CDR3 contains 17 residues. The CDR3 DNA sequence: TGTGCCAGCTCACCTCCTAGCGGGGGGGACAACACCGGGGAGCTGTTTTTT. Translated: CASSPPSGGDNTGELFF.

This clone was detected only a few times. V and J are TRBV9 and TRBJ2-2; 12 bases are a match to TRBD1. The length of the CDR3 is 16 residues. Germline V gives CDR1 SGDLS, CDR2 YYNGEE. Losses at the gene ends were 3 bases for V and 3 bases for J; bases not matched to a gene: 3. CDR3 residues: CASSAGTGGDTGELFF. The CDR3 region has the DNA TGTGCCAGCAGCGCCGGGACAGGGGGCGACACCGGGGAGCTGTTTTTT.

The V gene is TRBV27, the J gene TRBJ2-2, with D possibly being TRBD2 (5 bases). Germline CDR1 MNHEY, CDR2 SMNVEV (reference sequence). Trimming cost V 7 bases and J 8 bases, with 17 bases left between them. The CDR3 consists of 14 residues. The CDR3 nucleotides are TGTGCCAGCAAGATCTTATCGGGATCGGGGGAGCTGTTTTTT. Amino acid sequence: CASKILSGSGELFF.

This clone was found a few times. The gene calls are TRBV28 and TRBJ1-5; the D gene is possibly TRBD1 (6 bases). This CDR3 region has 15 residues. CDR1 and CDR2 (germline): MDHEN, SYDVKM. Deletions cut 7 bases from V and 2 bases from J, with 15 bases between. CDR3 nucleotides: TGTGCCAGCAACCTTAGGGGGTGGGGCAATCAGCCCCAGCATTTT. Translated, it gives CASNLRGWGNQPQHF. The entire variable domain, with the rest obtained from reference TRBV28 and TRBJ1-5, is as follows: DVKVTQSSRYLVKRTGEKVFLECVQDMDHENMFWYRQDPGLGLRLIYFSYDVKMKEKGDIPEGYSVSREKKERFSLILESASTNQTSMYLCASNLRGWGNQPQHFGDGTRLSIL.

This chain connects TRBV20-1 to TRBJ2-5, with 7 positions matching TRBD1. Germline values: CDR1 DFQATT, CDR2 SNEGSKA (reference sequence). Trimming removed 6 bases from V and 5 bases from J; junction bases left unmatched: 3. This CDR3 has 11 amino acids. The CDR3 spells CSATGTETQYF. The CDR3 DNA sequence: TGCAGTGCGACAGGGACGGAGACCCAGTACTTC.

The chain uses TRBV6-5 and TRBJ2-2; 10 positions agree with TRBD1. Per germline, CDR1 MNHEY and CDR2 SVGAGI. The CDR3 consists of 14 residues. After removal of 7 bases from V and 5 bases from J, the junction contained 4 bases not matched to a gene. This chain's CDR3 is CASTGTGATGELFF. For the CDR3, the DNA is TGTGCCAGCACCGGGACAGGGGCGACCGGGGAGCTGTTTTTT.

The CDR3 is CASSSISPRPYEQYF. Here the CDR3 DNA reads TGTGCCAGCAGTAGTATATCTCCTAGACCCTACGAGCAGTACTTC. This chain connects TRBV6-2 or TRBV6-3 to TRBJ2-7; D unresolved. The CDR3 loop spans 15 amino acids. Germline CDR1 is MNHEY and CDR2 is SVGEGT. The V end lost 5 bases, the J end lost 2 bases, and 16 bases lay between the germline ends.

This chain links TRBV3-1 (or the pseudogene TRBV3-2) with TRBJ2-7, with 7 positions matching TRBD2. The CDR3 sequence is 19 residues long. Germline V gene lookup returns CDR1 LGHDT and CDR2 YNNKEL (reference sequence). With V trimmed by 3 bases and J by 2 bases, 19 bases remained unmatched. For the CDR3, the DNA is TGTGCCAGCAGCCAGGAGGGTGCGCTGCCGCGGGAGATCGCCTACGAGCAGTACTTC. Residues: CASSQEGALPREIAYEQYF.

This chain joins TRBV19 and TRBJ2-5; 10 bases map to TRBD1. The ends lost 4 bases at V and 4 bases at J; junction bases unmatched: 6. The CDR3 runs to 15 residues. CDR1 and CDR2 (germline): LNHDA, SQIVND (reference sequence). CDR3 nucleotides: TGTGCCAGTAGTAGAGGGACAGGGGCACGAGAGACCCAGTACTTC. Protein sequence: CASSRGTGARETQYF. Full variable domain (remainder filled in from reference TRBV19 and TRBJ2-5): DGGITQSPKYLFRKEGQNVTLSCEQNLNHDAMYWYRQDPGQGLRLIYYSQIVNDFQKGDIAEGYSVSREKKESFPLTVTSAQKNPTAFYLCASSRGTGARETQYFGPGTRLLVL.

The chain combines TRBV21-1 with TRBJ1-1; the table's D call, TRBD1, has no DNA check behind it. TRBV21-1 counts as a pseudogene. CDR3 size: 14 residues. The CDR3 sequence is CSPGSPLWNTEAFF. The CDR3 DNA follows: TGTTCCCCAGGGTCTCCGCTCTGGAACACTGAAGCTTTCTTT.

This clone has only a few counts. The chain joins TRBV5-1 to TRBJ1-1; D is perhaps TRBD1 (5 bases). There are 15 residues in the CDR3. V lost 1 base to trimming and J lost 1 base, with 11 bases between them. Germline CDR1 and CDR2: SGHRS and YFSETQ. In nucleotides, the CDR3 is TGCGCCAGCAGCTTGCGATTCGGACAGAACACTGAAGCTTTCTTT. Translated, it gives CASSLRFGQNTEAFF.

The rearrangement joins TRBV7-3 to TRBJ2-3; the D gene is possibly TRBD1 (5 bases). The germline V and J ends were trimmed by 4 bases and 2 bases, with 7 bases remaining between them. The CDR3 contains 13 residues. The V gene's germline CDR1 is SGHTA and CDR2 FQGTGA. CDR3: CASSSTATDTQYF. The CDR3 DNA reads TGTGCCAGCAGCTCGACAGCCACAGATACGCAGTATTTT.

This clone appeared a few times. V usage is TRBV29-1 and J usage is TRBJ2-5, with TRBD2 matching 8 bases. Germline V gene data show CDR1 as SQVTM and CDR2 as ANQGSEA. This CDR3 comprises 14 residues. With 4 bases clipped from V and 2 bases from J, the junction kept 6 bases outside the gene matches. The CDR3, as DNA: TGCAGCGTTGGGGTAGCGGGACCTCAAGAGACCCAGTACTTC. Amino acids: CSVGVAGPQETQYF.

This chain uses TRBV7-9 with TRBJ1-2; maybe TRBD1 (6 bases). In germline, CDR1 is SEHNR, CDR2 FQNEAQ (reference sequence). The CDR3 is 17 amino acids. Trimming shortened V by 0 bases and J by 4 bases, and 18 bases separated the two germline ends. The CDR3 here is CASSLARGQGLSYGYTF. The CDR3 DNA is TGTGCCAGCAGCTTAGCGCGGGGGCAGGGATTAAGCTATGGCTACACCTTC.

The chain recombines TRBV7-9 with TRBJ2-7, with D possibly TRBD1 on 6 matching bases. Germline values: CDR1 SEHNR, CDR2 FQNEAQ (reference sequence). V lost 5 bases and J 2 bases, leaving 19 bases between the germline ends. This CDR3 comprises 16 residues. The CDR3 protein is CASSQWVQGNTYEQYF. The CDR3 DNA is TGTGCCAGCAGCCAATGGGTCCAGGGGAACACCTACGAGCAGTACTTC.

The chain links TRBV10-1 to TRBJ2-5, with 13 bases lining up with TRBD2. V was pared by 11 bases and J by 5 bases, with 11 bases of the junction left unmatched. This CDR3 is 15 amino acids long. Germline CDR1 reads WNHNN; CDR2 reads SYGVQD (reference sequence). The CDR3 sequence: CARPELLAGGETQYF. The CDR3 region has the DNA TGCGCCCGCCCCGAGTTACTAGCGGGAGGGGAGACCCAGTACTTC.

CDR3 sequence: CASSLGMRGWGNEQFF. The CDR3 DNA reads as TGTGCCAGCAGCTTAGGGATGCGGGGCTGGGGCAATGAGCAGTTCTTC. The chain couples TRBV5-8 to TRBJ2-1; the D gene is possibly TRBD2 (6 bases). Trimming took off 2 bases at V and 6 bases at J, with 18 bases between the two ends. The CDR3 loop spans 16 amino acids. Germline V gives CDR1 SGHTS, CDR2 YDEGEE.

The rearrangement joins TRBV5-1 to TRBJ2-1; 10 bases align to TRBD2. The germline CDR1 and CDR2 sequences are SGHRS and YFSETQ. CDR3 length equals 14 residues. The trim removed 4 bases at V and 8 bases at J, leaving 6 bases unmatched. The CDR3 coding sequence is TGCGCCAGCAGCGGAAAGCGGGGGGGATATGAGCAGTTCTTC. This sequence encodes CASSGKRGGYEQFF.

The chain is built from TRBV10-3 and TRBJ2-3, with D possibly TRBD2 on 5 matching bases. The germline CDR1 and CDR2 sequences are ENHRY and SYGVKD. Trimming stripped 4 bases from V and 0 bases from J, with 8 bases between. This CDR3 is 14 amino acids long. The CDR3 DNA follows: TGTGCCATCAGTGGGAGCGGTAGCACAGATACGCAGTATTTT. Protein sequence: CAISGSGSTDTQYF.